This entry describes one T cell receptor beta chain. Approximately 0.11 L of blood, on average, came from one heparinised draw per donor. The data were taken from a study of beta chain features in type 1 diabetes. Expressed TCRB transcripts were sequenced because the isolated RNA had all been reverse transcribed beforehand. Profiled with immunoSEQ multiplex PCR; TCRdb holds only in-frame clones, not every one. The profile shows hundreds of thousands of clones, over 25% of them singletons. The TCR sequence derives from a man in his late teens or twenties in good health. The specimen was naive CD4+ T cells from blood.

The CDR3: CASSLASGRAAYNEQFF. The CDR3 coding sequence is TGCGCCAGCAGCTTGGCTAGCGGGAGGGCCGCCTACAATGAGCAGTTCTTC. The chain couples TRBV5-1 to TRBJ2-1, with 12 bases lining up with TRBD2. The CDR3 contains 17 residues. The germline CDR1 and CDR2 sequences are SGHRS and YFSETQ. The V gene end was trimmed by 0 bases and the J gene end by 2 bases; junction bases not matched to a gene: 3.